This entry is about one T cell receptor beta chain. The antigen is unknown. The sample is drawn from a study of response to subunit inactivated influenza vaccine. Study-level findings and limits: Every seasonal influenza vaccination brings in few new T cells, the authors suggested.

V was trimmed by 8 bases and J by 3 bases, leaving 13 bases between them. CDR3 length equals 13 residues. TCRdb fed the RT-PCR reads into MiXCR, producing one record per CDR3 protein. Found here are roughly 570,000 distinct CDR3 sequences, over 10% of them singletons; the top ten hold roughly 14%. V and J are TRBV12-3 or TRBV12-4 and TRBJ1-2; no clear D gene. The material was PBMCs from blood, obtained about 40 days after vaccination. The TCR comes from a man in his fifties who received an inactivated influenza vaccine. This chain's CDR3 is CASRRLGDYGYTF. The CDR3 DNA reads TGTGCCAGCCGCAGGCTGGGAGACTATGGCTACACCTTC.